Included here is one TCR beta chain sequence, with context. Its specificity is unknown. The CDR3 length is 14 residues. Germline CDR1 is SGHKS and CDR2 is YYEKEE (reference sequence). Trimming took off 1 base at V and 14 bases at J, with 19 bases between the two ends. This record belongs to a study of vaccination and CD4 T cells after COVID-19. The Oncomine TCR Beta short-read assay was what sequenced the DNA obtained from cultured CD4+ T cells. MiXCR was run by TCRdb on the PCR reads, yielding one entry per CDR3 protein. The table lists roughly 23,000 distinct CDR3 sequences, approximately 44% of them singletons. Treatment in this sample: roughly ten-day PBMC culture with coronavirus spike peptide pools or control peptides (ViraFEST assay).

The J gene is TRBJ2-1, the V gene TRBV5-5; TRBD2 might be the D (7 bases). The sequencing used CD4+ T cells from blood, cultured in vitro, collected before SARS-CoV-2 vaccination. The receptor was derived from a human donor who received a COVID-19 vaccine. CDR3 protein: CASSLSQGGFSEFF. For the CDR3, the DNA is TGTGCCAGCAGCTTGTCACAGGGAGGGTTTAGTGAGTTCTTC.